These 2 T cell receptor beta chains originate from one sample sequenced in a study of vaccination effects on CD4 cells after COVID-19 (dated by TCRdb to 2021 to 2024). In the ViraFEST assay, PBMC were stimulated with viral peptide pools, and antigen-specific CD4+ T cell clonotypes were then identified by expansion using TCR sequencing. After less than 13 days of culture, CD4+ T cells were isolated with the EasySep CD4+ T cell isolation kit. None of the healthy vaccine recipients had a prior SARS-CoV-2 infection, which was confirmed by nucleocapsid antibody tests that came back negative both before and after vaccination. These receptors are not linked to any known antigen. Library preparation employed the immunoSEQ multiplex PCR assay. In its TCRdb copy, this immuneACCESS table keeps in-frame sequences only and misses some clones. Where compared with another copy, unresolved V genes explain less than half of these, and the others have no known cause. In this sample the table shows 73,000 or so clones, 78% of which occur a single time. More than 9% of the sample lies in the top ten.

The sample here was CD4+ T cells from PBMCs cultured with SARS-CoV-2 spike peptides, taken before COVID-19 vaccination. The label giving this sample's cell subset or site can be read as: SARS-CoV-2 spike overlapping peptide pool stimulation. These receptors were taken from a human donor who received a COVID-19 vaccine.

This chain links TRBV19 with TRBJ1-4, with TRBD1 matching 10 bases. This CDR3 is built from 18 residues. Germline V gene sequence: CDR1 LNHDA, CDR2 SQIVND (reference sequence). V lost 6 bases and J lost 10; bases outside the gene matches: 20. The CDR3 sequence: CASSNRDRGATGSRKLFF. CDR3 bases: TGTGCCAGTAGCAATCGGGACAGGGGTGCAACGGGGTCACGAAAACTGTTTTTT.

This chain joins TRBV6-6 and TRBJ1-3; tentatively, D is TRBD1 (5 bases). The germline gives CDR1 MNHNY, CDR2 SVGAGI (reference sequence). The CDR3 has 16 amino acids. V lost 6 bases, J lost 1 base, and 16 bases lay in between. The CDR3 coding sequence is TGTGCCAGCAGGGAGTTGACAGCCGTATCTGGAAACACCATATATTTT. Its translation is CASRELTAVSGNTIYF.